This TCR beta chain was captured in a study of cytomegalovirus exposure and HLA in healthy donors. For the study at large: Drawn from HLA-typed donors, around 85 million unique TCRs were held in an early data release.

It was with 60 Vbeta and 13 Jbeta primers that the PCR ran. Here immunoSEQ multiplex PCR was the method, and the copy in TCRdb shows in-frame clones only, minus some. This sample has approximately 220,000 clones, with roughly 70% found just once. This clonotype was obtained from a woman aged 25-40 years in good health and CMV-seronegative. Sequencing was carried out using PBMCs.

The CDR3 is CASSEFGRTTKYLYEQYF. CDR3 DNA: TGTGCCAGCAGTGAATTTGGCAGGACAACCAAGTACCTTTACGAGCAGTACTTC. The genes are TRBV2 and TRBJ2-7; TRBD1 might be the D (5 bases). V was clipped by 2 bases and J by 4 bases, with 24 bases between them. The CDR3 totals 18 residues. From germline, CDR1 is SNHLY and CDR2 FYNNEI. Supplemented by reference TRBV2 and TRBJ2-7, the full variable domain reads EPEVTQTPSHQVTQMGQEVILRCVPISNHLYFYWYRQILGQKVEFLVSFYNNEISEKSEIFDDQFSVERPDGSNFTLKIRSTKLEDSAMYFCASSEFGRTTKYLYEQYFGPGTRLTVT.